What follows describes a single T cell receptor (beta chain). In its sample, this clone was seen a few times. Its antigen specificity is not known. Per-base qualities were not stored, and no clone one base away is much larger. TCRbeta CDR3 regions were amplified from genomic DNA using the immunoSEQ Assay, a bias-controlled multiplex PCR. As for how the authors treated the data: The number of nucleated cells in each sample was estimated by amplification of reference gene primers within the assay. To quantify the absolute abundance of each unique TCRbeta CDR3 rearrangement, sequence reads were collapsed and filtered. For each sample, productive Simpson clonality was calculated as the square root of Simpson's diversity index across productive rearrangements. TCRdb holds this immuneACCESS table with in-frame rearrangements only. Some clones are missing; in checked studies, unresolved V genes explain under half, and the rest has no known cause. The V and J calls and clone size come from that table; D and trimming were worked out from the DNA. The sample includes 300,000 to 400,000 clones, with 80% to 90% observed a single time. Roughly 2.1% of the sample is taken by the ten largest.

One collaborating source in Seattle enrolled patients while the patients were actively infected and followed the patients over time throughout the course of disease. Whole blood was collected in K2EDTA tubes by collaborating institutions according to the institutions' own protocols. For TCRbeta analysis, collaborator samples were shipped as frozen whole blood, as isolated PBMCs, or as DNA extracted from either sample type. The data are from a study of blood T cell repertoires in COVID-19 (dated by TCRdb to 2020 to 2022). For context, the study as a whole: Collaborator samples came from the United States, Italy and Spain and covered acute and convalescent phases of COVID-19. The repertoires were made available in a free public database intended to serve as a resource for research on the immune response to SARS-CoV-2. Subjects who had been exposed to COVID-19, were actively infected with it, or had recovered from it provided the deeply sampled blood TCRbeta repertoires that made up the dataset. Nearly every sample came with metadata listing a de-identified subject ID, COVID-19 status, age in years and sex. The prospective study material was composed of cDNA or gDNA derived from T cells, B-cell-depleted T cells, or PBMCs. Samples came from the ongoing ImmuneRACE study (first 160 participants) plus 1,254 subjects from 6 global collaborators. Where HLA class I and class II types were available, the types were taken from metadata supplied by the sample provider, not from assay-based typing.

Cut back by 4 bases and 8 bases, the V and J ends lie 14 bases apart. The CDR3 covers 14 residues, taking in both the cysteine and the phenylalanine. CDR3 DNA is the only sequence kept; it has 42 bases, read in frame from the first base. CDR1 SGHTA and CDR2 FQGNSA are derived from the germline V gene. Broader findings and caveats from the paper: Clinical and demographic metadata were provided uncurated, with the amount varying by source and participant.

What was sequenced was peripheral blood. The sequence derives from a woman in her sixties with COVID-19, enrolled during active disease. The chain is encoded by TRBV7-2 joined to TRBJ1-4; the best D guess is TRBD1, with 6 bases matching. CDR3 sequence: CASSSGEFREKLFF. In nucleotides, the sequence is TGTGCCAGCAGCTCAGGGGAATTTCGAGAAAAACTGTTTTTT.